The rows below give T cell receptor beta chains drawn from one sample of a study of blood T cell repertoires in COVID-19. The data were produced by immunoSEQ multiplex PCR, yet TCRdb's version contains in-frame clones alone and is incomplete. The table shows roughly 200,000 clones, with around 87% occurring only once. The sequenced material came from PBMCs or T cells enriched from blood (not recorded which). All receptors derive from a woman in her thirties or forties in a cohort exposed to, infected with or recovered from COVID-19 (not recorded which). Each CDR3 is given with its conserved first and last residue. D genes are given only for firm matches. Part of the rows lack a size; the others show once, few, many or a class for expanded clones.

13	-	TRBV27	-	TRBJ2-1	CASSFGARNEQFF	TGTGCCAGCAGTTTCGGAGCGCGTAATGAGCAGTTCTTC
15	few	TRBV5-5	-	TRBJ1-1	CASSLGATGDTEAFF	TGTGCCAGCAGCCTGGGAGCAACGGGGGACACTGAAGCTTTCTTT
15	-	TRBV4-1	-	TRBJ1-1	CASSQAIRGETEAFF	TGCGCCAGCAGCCAAGCAATCCGGGGAGAGACTGAAGCTTTCTTT
17	-	TRBV4-1	TRBD2	TRBJ2-7	CASSLKTSGDLGYEQYF	TGCGCCAGCAGCCTCAAGACTAGCGGGGACTTAGGCTACGAGCAGTACTTC
13	-	TRBV9	-	TRBJ1-2	CASSVGVNYGYTF	TGTGCCAGCAGCGTAGGAGTAAACTATGGCTACACCTTC
13	-	TRBV11-3	-	TRBJ2-2	CASSPLPTGELFF	TGTGCCAGCAGCCCACTTCCCACCGGGGAGCTGTTTTTT
15	-	TRBV5-1	-	TRBJ1-1	CASSFRPGANTEAFF	TGCGCCAGCAGCTTCCGGCCGGGAGCGAACACTGAAGCTTTCTTT
16	-	TRBV11-2	TRBD2	TRBJ2-3	CASSSLAGEVSDTQYF	TGTGCCAGCTCGAGCCTAGCGGGAGAAGTCTCAGATACGCAGTATTTT
14	-	TRBV12-5	TRBD1	TRBJ1-2	CASGLTGGGYGYTF	TGTGCTAGTGGCCTGACAGGGGGGGGCTATGGCTACACCTTC
16	-	TRBV5-4	-	TRBJ1-4	CASSLERGAKGEKLFF	TGTGCCAGCAGCTTGGAACGGGGGGCAAAGGGTGAAAAACTGTTTTTT
13	-	TRBV28	TRBD1	TRBJ1-1	CASGPTGGPEAFF	TGTGCCAGCGGCCCGACAGGGGGCCCTGAAGCTTTCTTT
14	-	TRBV19	-	TRBJ2-2	CASSMRRPTGELFF	TGTGCCAGTAGTATGAGGAGGCCGACCGGGGAGCTGTTTTTT
18	-	TRBV3-1/TRBV3-2	-	TRBJ2-7	CASSLLTGLPNFFGEQYF	TGTGCCAGCAGCTTACTCACAGGACTACCAAACTTCTTCGGCGAGCAGTACTTC
14	-	TRBV19	TRBD2	TRBJ2-1	CASSIAGGPDEQFF	TGTGCCAGTAGTATAGCGGGAGGGCCGGATGAGCAGTTCTTC
14	-	TRBV27	TRBD2	TRBJ2-5	CASSLWGGQETQYF	TGTGCCAGCAGTTTATGGGGGGGGCAAGAGACCCAGTACTTC
15	-	TRBV2	-	TRBJ1-2	CASSERGISNYGYTF	TGTGCCAGCAGTGAAAGAGGGATTTCTAACTATGGCTACACCTTC
16	-	TRBV9	TRBD2	TRBJ2-1	CASSAGRGTSENEQFF	TGTGCCAGCAGCGCCGGGAGGGGGACTAGCGAGAATGAGCAGTTCTTC
14	-	TRBV29-1	-	TRBJ2-7	CSVEEDEGISEQYF	TGCAGCGTTGAGGAGGACGAGGGCATCAGCGAGCAGTACTTC
16	-	TRBV21-1	-	TRBJ2-7	CASSKAARGQPYEQYF	TGTGCCAGCAGCAAAGCTGCCCGGGGACAGCCCTACGAGCAGTACTTC
14	few	TRBV5-1	-	TRBJ1-1	CASSFQTGKAEAFF	TGCGCCAGCAGCTTCCAAACAGGGAAGGCTGAAGCTTTCTTT
16	-	TRBV5-1	-	TRBJ1-2	CASSLVSGDSNYGYTF	TGCGCCAGCAGCTTGGTGTCAGGGGATTCTAACTATGGCTACACCTTC
15	-	TRBV7-8	TRBD2	TRBJ2-2	CASSSTSGGTGELFF	TGTGCCAGCAGCTCAACTAGCGGGGGGACCGGGGAGCTGTTTTTT
12	-	TRBV29-1	-	TRBJ1-5	CSVLIGNQPQHF	TGCAGCGTCCTAATCGGCAATCAGCCCCAGCATTTT
16	-	TRBV15	TRBD1	TRBJ2-1	CATSRGTGGASGEQFF	TGTGCCACCAGCAGGGGGACAGGGGGCGCTAGCGGTGAGCAGTTCTTC